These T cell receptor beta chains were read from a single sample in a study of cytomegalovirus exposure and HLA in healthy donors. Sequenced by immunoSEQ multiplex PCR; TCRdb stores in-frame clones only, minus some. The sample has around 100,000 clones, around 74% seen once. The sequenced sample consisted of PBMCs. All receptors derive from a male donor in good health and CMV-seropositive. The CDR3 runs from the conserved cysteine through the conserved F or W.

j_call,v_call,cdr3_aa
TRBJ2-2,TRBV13,CASSFRVGTGELFF
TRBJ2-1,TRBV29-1,CSVGGRVYNEQFF
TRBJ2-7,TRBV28,CASRSTSGAYEQYF
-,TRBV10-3,CAISESNRESEQYF
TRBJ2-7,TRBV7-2,CASSLGVLGRAYEQYF
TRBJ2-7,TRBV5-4,CASRVSGGARNEQYF
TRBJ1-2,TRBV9,CASSVEIGGAGGYTF
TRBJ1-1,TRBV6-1,CASSGHRGGREAFF
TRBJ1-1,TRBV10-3,CAISDRKNTEAFF
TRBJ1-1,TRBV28,CASSPLRGNTEAFF
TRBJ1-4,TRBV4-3,CASSQEGHPDEKLFF
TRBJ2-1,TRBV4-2,CASSQAAPQEQFF
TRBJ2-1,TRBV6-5,CASSRGLAGYNEQFF
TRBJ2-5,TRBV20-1,CSAQYQETQYF
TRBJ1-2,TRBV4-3,CASSQGTPGGLLYGYTF
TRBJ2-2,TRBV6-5,CASSTGQVNTGELFF
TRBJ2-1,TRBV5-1,CASKAGTANNEQFF
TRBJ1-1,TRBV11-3,CASSLRTGRTTEAFF
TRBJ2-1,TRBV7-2,CASSLLDFYNEQFF
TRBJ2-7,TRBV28,CASREGAKSSYEQYF
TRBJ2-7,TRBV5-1,CASSLRGNSYEQYF
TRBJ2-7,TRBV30,CAWSRDRVISYEQYF
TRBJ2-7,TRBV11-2,CASSPNRVSYEQYF
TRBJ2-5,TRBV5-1,CASSPEGGAGETQYF
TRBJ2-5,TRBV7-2,CASSSMAGKQETQYF
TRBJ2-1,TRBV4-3,CASSQDIASPSEQFF
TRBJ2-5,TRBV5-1,CASSFSREETQYF
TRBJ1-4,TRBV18,CASSSATGINEKLFF
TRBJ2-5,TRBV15,CATSGRLAGQETQYF
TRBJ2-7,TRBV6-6,CASSTPRDSSYEQYF
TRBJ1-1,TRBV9,CASSTRLTGTEAFF
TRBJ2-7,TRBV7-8,CASSLVRGPYEQYF
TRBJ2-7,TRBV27,CASSSSGTSYEQYF
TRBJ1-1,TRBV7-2,CASSFTENTEAFF
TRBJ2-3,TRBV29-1,CSVRDRVSTDTQYF
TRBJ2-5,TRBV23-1,CASSQYRRDQETQYF
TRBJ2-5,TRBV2,CASRMGLAGLQETQYF
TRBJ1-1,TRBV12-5,CASGLFGTGLNEAFF
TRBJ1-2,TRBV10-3,CAISETGQSYGYTF
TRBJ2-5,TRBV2,CASSGSGYTGETQYF
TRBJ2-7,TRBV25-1,CASSDRGPSYEQYF